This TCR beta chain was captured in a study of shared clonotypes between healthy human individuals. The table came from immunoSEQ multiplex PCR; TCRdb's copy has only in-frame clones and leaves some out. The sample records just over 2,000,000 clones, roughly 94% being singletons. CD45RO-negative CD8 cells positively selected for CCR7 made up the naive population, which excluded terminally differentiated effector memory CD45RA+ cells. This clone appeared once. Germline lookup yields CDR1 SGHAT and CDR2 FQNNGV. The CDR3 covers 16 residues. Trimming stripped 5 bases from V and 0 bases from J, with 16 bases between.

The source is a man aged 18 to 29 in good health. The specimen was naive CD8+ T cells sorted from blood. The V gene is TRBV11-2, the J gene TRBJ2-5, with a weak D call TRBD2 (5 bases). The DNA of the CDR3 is TGTGCCAGCAGCGGCGGACTTGAGGAGTACCAAGAGACCCAGTACTTC. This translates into CASSGGLEEYQETQYF.